Described below is a single TCR beta chain sequence and its context. Patients of the Seattle cohort, enrolled during active infection, were followed longitudinally. The data were taken from a study of blood T cell repertoires in COVID-19. Germline-derived CDR1 and CDR2 are DFQATT and SNEGSKA (reference sequence). V lost 5 bases, J lost 11 bases, and 15 bases lay in between. The CDR3 length is 11 residues. This table comes from immunoSEQ multiplex PCR, and its TCRdb copy is limited to in-frame clones, with some not included. The sample lists 200,000 to 250,000 clones; approximately 88% were seen once. V usage is TRBV20-1 and J usage is TRBJ1-1; D is undetermined. The sequencing sample was made of peripheral blood. This receptor was obtained from a woman in her twenties or thirties with COVID-19, enrolled during active disease. CDR3: CSAQSGGRAFF. CDR3 in DNA: TGCAGTGCTCAATCGGGAGGGCGGGCTTTCTTT.